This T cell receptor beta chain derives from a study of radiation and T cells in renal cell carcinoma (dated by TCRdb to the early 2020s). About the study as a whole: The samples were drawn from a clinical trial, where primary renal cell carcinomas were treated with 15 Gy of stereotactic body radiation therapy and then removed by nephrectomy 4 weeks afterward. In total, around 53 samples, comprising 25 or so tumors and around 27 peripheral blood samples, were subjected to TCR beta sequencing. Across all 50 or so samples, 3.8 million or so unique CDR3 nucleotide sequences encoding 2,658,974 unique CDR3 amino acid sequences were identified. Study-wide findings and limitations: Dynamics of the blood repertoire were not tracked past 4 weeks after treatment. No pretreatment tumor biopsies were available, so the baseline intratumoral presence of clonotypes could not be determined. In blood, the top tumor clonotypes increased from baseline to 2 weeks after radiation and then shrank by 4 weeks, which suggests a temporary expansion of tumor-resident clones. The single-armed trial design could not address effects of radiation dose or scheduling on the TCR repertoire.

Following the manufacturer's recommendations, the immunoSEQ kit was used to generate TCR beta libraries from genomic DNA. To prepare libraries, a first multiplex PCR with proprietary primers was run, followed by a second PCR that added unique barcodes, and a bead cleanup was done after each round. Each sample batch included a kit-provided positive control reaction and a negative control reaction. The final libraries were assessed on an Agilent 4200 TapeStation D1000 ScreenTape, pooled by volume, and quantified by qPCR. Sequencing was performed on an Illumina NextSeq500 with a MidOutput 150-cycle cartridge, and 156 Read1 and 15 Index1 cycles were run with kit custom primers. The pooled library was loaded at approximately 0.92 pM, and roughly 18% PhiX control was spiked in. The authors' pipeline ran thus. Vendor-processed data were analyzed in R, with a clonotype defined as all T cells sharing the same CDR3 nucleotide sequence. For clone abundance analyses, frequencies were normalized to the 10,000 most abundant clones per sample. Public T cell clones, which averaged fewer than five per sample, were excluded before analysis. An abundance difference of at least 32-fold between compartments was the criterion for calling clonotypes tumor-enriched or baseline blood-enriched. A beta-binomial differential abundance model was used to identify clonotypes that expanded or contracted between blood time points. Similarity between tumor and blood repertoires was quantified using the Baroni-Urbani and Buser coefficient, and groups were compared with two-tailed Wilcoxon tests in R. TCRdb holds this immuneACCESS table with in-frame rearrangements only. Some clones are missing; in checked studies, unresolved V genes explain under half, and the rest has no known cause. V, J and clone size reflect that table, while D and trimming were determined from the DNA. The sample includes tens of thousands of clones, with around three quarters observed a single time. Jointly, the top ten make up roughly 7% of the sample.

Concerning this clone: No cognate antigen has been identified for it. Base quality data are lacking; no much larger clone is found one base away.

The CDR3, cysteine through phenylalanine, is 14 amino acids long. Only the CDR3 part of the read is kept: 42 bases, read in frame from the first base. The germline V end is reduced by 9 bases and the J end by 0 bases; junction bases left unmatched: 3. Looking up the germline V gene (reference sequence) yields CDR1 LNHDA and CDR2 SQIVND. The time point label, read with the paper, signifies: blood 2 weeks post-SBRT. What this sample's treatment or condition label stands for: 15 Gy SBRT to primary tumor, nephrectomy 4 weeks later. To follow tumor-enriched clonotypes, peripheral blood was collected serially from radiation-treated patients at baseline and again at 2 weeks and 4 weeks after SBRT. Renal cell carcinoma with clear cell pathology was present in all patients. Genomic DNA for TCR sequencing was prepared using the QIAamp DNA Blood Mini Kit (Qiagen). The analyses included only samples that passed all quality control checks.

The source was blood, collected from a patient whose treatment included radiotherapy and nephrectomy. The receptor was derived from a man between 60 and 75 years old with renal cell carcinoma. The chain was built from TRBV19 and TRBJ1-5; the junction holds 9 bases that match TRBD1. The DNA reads TGTGCCAGCAGGGACAGGGCTAGCAATCAGCCCCAGCATTTT. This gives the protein CASRDRASNQPQHF.